This T cell receptor (beta chain) was identified in a study of cytomegalovirus exposure and HLA in healthy donors. Study findings and constraints: Both high specificity and high sensitivity reportedly marked the classifier's diagnosis of cytomegalovirus status. The study listed approximately 170 cytomegalovirus-associated TCR beta chains.

This clone was detected once. Antigen: not known. Trimming removed 5 bases at V and 0 bases at J, with 19 bases between. Germline V CDR1 and CDR2: PRHDT, FYEKMQ (reference sequence). There are 17 residues in the CDR3. TCRdb keeps only in-frame clones here, not all; method: immunoSEQ multiplex PCR. The sample contains around 250,000 clones, 90% of which appear only once. This clonotype was sampled from a woman in her twenties or thirties in good health and CMV-seronegative. The specimen sequenced was PBMCs. The chain joins TRBV13 to TRBJ1-2; maybe TRBD1 (5 bases). The CDR3 bases are TGTGCCAGCAGCCTCTCACTAGGGGAGGGACCTAACTATGGCTACACCTTC. This sequence encodes CASSLSLGEGPNYGYTF.